This T cell receptor (beta chain) was documented in a study of blood T cell repertoires in COVID-19. Overall study: PBMCs, B-cell-depleted T cells, or T cells were the source of the cDNA or gDNA that made up the material.

The CDR3 is 18 residues long. Per the germline V gene, CDR1 is MGHRA and CDR2 is YSYEKL. Trimming cost V 1 base and J 4 bases; bases outside gene matches: 12. In the original workflow: Scientists estimated how many nucleated cells there were by amplifying reference gene primers. Sequencing was performed with immunoSEQ multiplex PCR; in TCRdb, only in-frame clones are kept and a portion is missing. V, J and clone size are taken as reported in that table, and D and trimming were inferred from the DNA itself. The sample has under 45,000 clones, 70% to 90% seen once. The receptor comes from a human donor in a cohort sampled during active COVID-19. The chain joins TRBV4-1 to TRBJ2-1, with 8 bases matching TRBD2. Sequenced sample: peripheral blood. The CDR3 DNA is TGCGCCAGCAGCCAAGTAGACATGGGGCTAGCGGGTTACAATGAGCAGTTCTTC. The encoded protein is CASSQVDMGLAGYNEQFF.